Sequencing of this T cell receptor beta chain was carried out in a study of blood T cells in healthy people across ages. Peripheral blood samples of 9.5 to 10 milliliters were drawn from each donor. This clonotype has more than one count but fewer than ten. A second about 6 to 12 cycle PCR used barcoded and J-beta primers. All samples gave at least 2.5 million CDR3-containing paired-end reads. TCRdb fed the 5' RACE reads into MiXCR, producing one record per CDR3 protein. The table shows 1.5 million to 2 million distinct CDR3 sequences, with 40% to 55% occurring only once. J was trimmed by 12 bases and V by 0 bases; bases with no gene match: 8. The CDR3 has 14 residues. The V gene's germline CDR1 is DFQATT and CDR2 SNEGSKA (reference sequence).

Source material: blood. The genes are TRBV20-1 and TRBJ1-6, with 7 bases identical to TRBD1. The sequence was collected from a woman in her 40s in good health. Here the CDR3 reads CSARDSGQSLPLHF. The CDR3 DNA follows: TGCAGTGCTAGAGATTCGGGACAGTCCCTACCCCTCCACTTT.